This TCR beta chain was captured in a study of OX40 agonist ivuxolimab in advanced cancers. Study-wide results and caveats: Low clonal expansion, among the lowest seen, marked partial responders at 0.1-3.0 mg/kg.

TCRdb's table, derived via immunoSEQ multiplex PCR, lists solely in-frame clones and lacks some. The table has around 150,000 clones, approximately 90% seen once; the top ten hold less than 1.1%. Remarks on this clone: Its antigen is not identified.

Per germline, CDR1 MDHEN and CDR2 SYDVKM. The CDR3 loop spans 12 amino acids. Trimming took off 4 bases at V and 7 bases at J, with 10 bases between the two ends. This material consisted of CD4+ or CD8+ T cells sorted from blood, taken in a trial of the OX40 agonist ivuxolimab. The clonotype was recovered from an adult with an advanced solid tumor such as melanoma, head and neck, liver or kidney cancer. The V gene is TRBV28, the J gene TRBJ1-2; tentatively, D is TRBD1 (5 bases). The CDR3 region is CASSYGGVGYTF. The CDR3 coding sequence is TGTGCCAGCAGTTACGGGGGAGTTGGCTACACCTTC.